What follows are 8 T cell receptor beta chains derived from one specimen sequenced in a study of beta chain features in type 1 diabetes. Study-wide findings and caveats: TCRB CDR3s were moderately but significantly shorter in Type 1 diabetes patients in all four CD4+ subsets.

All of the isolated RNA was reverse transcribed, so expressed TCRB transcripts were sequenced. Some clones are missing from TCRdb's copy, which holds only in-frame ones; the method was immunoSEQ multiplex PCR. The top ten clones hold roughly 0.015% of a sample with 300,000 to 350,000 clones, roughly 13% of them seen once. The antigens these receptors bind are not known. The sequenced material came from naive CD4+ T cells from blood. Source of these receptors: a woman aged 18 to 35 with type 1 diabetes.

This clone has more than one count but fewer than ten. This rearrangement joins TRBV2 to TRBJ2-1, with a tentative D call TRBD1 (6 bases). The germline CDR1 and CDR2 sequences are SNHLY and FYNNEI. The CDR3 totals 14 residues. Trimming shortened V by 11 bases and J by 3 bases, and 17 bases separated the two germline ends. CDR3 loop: CAGGPVGYYNEQFF. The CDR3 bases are TGTGCCGGGGGCCCGGTGGGTTACTACAATGAGCAGTTCTTC.

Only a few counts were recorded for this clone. As DNA, the CDR3 is TGTGCCAGCTCACCGGGACAGGGGGCGTTGGGCACTGAAGCTTTCTTT. It translates to CASSPGQGALGTEAFF. The V and J genes are TRBV18 and TRBJ1-1, with TRBD1 matching 12 bases. This CDR3 has 16 amino acids. The V gene end was trimmed by 3 bases and the J gene end by 4 bases; junction bases not matched to a gene: 6. Germline CDR1 is KGHSH and CDR2 is LQKENI.

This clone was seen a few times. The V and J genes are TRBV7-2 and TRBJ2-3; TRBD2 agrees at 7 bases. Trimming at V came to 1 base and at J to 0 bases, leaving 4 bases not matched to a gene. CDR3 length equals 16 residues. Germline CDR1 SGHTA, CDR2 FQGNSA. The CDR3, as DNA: TGTGCCAGCAGCTTAGACGGTAGCGGGAGCACAGATACGCAGTATTTT. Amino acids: CASSLDGSGSTDTQYF.

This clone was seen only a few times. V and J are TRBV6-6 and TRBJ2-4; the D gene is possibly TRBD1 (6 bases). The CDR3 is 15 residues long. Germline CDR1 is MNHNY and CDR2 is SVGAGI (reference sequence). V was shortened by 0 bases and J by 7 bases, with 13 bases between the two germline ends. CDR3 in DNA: TGTGCCAGCAGTTACTCGCCGGACAGTGCGAACATTCAGTACTTC. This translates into CASSYSPDSANIQYF.

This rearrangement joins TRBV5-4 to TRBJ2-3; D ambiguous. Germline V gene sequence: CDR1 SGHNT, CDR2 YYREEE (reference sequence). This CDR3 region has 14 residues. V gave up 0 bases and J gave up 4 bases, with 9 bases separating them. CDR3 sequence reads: CASSLAIGADTQYF. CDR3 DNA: TGTGCCAGCAGCTTGGCCATTGGAGCAGATACGCAGTATTTT. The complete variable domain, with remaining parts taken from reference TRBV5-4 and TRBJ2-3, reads ETGVTQSPTHLIKTRGQQVTLRCSSQSGHNTVSWYQQALGQGPQFIFQYYREEENGRGNFPPRFSGLQFPNYSSELNVNALELDDSALYLCASSLAIGADTQYFGPGTRLTVL.

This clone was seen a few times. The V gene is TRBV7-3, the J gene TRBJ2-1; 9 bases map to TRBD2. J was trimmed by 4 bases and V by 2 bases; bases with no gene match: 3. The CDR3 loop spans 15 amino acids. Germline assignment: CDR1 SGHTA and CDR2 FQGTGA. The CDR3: CASSLRLAGYNEQFF. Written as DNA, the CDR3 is TGTGCCAGCAGCTTACGGCTAGCGGGGTACAATGAGCAGTTCTTC.

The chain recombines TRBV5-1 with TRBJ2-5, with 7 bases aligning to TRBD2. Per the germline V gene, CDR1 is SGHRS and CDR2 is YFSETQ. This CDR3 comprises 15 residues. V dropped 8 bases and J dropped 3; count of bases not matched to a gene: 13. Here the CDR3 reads CASSPGLQREETQYF. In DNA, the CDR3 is TGCGCCAGTTCGCCGGGACTACAGCGGGAAGAGACCCAGTACTTC.

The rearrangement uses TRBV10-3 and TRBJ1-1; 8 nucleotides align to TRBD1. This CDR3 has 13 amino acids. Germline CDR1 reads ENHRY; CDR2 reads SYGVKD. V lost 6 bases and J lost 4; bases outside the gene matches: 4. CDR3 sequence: CAISGQGITEAFF. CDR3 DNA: TGTGCCATCAGCGGACAGGGAATCACTGAAGCTTTCTTT.